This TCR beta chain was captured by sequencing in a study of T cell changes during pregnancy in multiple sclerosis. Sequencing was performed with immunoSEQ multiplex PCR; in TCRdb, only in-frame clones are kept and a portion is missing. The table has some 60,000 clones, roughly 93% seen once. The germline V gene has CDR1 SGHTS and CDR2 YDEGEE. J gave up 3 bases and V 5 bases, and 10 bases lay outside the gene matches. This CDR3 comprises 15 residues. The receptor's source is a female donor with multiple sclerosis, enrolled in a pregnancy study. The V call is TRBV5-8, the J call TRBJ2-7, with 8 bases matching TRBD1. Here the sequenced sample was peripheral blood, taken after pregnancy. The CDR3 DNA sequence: TGTGCCAGCAGTTATACCCCGGGACAGGTCTACGAGCAGTACTTC. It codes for CASSYTPGQVYEQYF. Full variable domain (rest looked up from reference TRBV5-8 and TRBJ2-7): EAGVTQSPTHLIKTRGQQATLRCSPISGHTSVYWYQQALGLGLQFLLWYDEGEERNRGNFPPRFSGRQFPNYSSELNVNALELEDSALYLCASSYTPGQVYEQYFGPGTRLTVT.